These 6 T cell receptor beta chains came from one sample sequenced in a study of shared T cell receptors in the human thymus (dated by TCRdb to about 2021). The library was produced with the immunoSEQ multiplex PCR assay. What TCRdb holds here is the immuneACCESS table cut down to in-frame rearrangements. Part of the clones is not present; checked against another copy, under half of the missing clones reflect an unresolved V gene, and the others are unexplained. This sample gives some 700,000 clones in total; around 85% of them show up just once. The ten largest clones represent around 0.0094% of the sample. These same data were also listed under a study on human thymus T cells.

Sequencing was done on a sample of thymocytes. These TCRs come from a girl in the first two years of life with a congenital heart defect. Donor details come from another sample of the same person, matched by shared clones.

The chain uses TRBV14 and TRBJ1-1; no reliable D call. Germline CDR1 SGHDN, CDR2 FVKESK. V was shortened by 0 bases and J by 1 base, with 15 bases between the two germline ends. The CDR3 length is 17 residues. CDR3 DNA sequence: TGTGCCAGCAGCCAAGATTCCAGTTGGAGAACGAACACTGAAGCTTTCTTT. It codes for CASSQDSSWRTNTEAFF.

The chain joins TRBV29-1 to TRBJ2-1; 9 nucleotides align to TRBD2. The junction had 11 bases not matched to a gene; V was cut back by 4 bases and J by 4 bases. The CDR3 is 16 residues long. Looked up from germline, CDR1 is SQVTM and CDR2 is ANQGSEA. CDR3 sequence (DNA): TGCAGCGTTGTCCTGCGGGGGGGCGGTCGTTACAATGAGCAGTTCTTC. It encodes CSVVLRGGGRYNEQFF.

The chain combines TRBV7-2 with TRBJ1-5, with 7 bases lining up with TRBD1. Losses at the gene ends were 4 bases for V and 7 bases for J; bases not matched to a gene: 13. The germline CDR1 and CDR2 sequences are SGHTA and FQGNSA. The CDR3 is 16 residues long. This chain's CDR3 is CASSSGGTAKGQPQHF. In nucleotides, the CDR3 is TGTGCCAGCAGCTCCGGAGGGACAGCGAAGGGACAGCCCCAGCATTTT.

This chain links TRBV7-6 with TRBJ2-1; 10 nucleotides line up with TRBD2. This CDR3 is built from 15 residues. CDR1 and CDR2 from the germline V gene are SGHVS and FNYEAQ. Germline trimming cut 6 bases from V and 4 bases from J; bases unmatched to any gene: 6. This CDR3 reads CASRPRTSGYNEQFF. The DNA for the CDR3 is TGTGCCAGCAGGCCCCGGACTAGCGGTTACAATGAGCAGTTCTTC.

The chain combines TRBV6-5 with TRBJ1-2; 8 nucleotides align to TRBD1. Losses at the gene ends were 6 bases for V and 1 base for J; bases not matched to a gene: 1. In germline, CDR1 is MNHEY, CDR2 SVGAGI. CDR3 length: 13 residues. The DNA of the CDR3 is TGTGCCAGCAGCAGGGGGCTTAACTATGGCTACACCTTC. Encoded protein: CASSRGLNYGYTF.

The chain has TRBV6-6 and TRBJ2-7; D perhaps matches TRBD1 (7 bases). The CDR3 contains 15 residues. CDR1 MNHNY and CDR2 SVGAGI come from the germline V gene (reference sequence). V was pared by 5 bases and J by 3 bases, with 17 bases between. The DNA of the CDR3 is TGTGCCAGCAGTCATGACAGGGACTTGGTCTACGAGCAGTACTTC. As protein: CASSHDRDLVYEQYF.